This passage covers 25 T cell receptor beta chains from one sample sequenced in a study of cytomegalovirus exposure and HLA in healthy donors. This PCR relied on a set of 60 Vbeta primers and 13 Jbeta primers. Only in-frame clones appear in the TCRdb table, and some are missing; sequencing was by immunoSEQ multiplex PCR. The data hold 150,000 or so clones, with over 60% observed a single time. The material sequenced was PBMCs. The receptors stem from a woman under 30 in good health and CMV-seronegative.

This clone has only a few counts. This chain joins TRBV18 and TRBJ2-3, with 10 bases that match TRBD2. V dropped 6 bases and J dropped 2; count of bases not matched to a gene: 5. The CDR3 is 15 amino acids. Germline assignment: CDR1 KGHSH and CDR2 LQKENI. CDR3: CASSPTSGITDTQYF. CDR3 nucleotides: TGTGCCAGCTCGCCTACTAGCGGGATCACAGATACGCAGTATTTT.

This clone has only a few counts. This chain connects TRBV6-1 to TRBJ2-2; 14 nucleotides match TRBD2. CDR1 MNHNS and CDR2 SASEGT come from the germline V gene. CDR3 length: 14 residues. Trimming removed 6 bases from V and 6 bases from J; junction bases left unmatched: 0. The CDR3 region has the DNA TGTGCCAGCAGGACTAGCGGGAGGGCCGGGGAGCTGTTTTTT. Protein: CASRTSGRAGELFF.

The gene calls are TRBV19 and TRBJ2-3; 7 nucleotides align to TRBD1. The CDR3 contains 15 residues. In germline, CDR1 is LNHDA, CDR2 SQIVND (reference sequence). With 11 bases clipped from V and 2 bases from J, the junction kept 13 bases outside the gene matches. The CDR3 DNA sequence: TGTGCCTCCCAAACAGGGGCCACCATCACAGATACGCAGTATTTT. It codes for CASQTGATITDTQYF.

This chain links TRBV5-6 with TRBJ2-2; 7 nucleotides line up with TRBD2. With V trimmed by 2 bases and J by 3 bases, 7 bases remained unmatched. This CDR3 spans 16 amino acids. Germline values: CDR1 SGHDT, CDR2 YYEEEE. Here the CDR3 reads CASSFTGTTHTGELFF. CDR3 nucleotide sequence: TGTGCCAGCAGCTTCACCGGGACTACACACACCGGGGAGCTGTTTTTT.

The chain recombines TRBV5-1 with TRBJ1-1; D remains ambiguous. Germline values: CDR1 SGHRS, CDR2 YFSETQ. With 4 bases removed from V and 0 bases from J, the gap between germline ends came to 16 bases. The CDR3 length is 16 residues. In nucleotides, the CDR3 is TGCGCCAGCAGCCCGGCGGCACATTCCATGAACACTGAAGCTTTCTTT. Encoded protein: CASSPAAHSMNTEAFF.

This clone is a singleton in its sample. V is TRBV11-2 and J is TRBJ1-2, with unresolved D. This CDR3 region has 15 residues. V lost 1 base to trimming and J lost 0 bases, with 9 bases between them. Per the germline V gene, CDR1 is SGHAT and CDR2 is FQNNGV. CDR3 DNA sequence: TGTGCCAGCAGCTTAGGGCCAATTTCTAACTATGGCTACACCTTC. Translated, it gives CASSLGPISNYGYTF. The full variable domain, rest sourced from reference TRBV11-2 and TRBJ1-2, is EAGVAQSPRYKIIEKRQSVAFWCNPISGHATLYWYQQILGQGPKLLIQFQNNGVVDDSQLPKDRFSAERLKGVDSTLKIQPAKLEDSAVYLCASSLGPISNYGYTFGSGTRLTVV.

The chain employs TRBV7-2 and TRBJ1-2; TRBD1 matches at 9 bases. CDR3 size: 18 residues. Losses at the gene ends were 1 base for V and 10 bases for J; bases not matched to a gene: 19. The germline V gene has CDR1 SGHTA and CDR2 FQGNSA. CDR3 coding DNA: TGTGCCAGCAGCTTAGTAGACTGGACAGGGGCGTTCCGGGCGTTCTACACCTTC. This translates into CASSLVDWTGAFRAFYTF.

J is TRBJ2-7 and V is TRBV5-5, with TRBD1 as a possible D gene (6 bases). In germline, CDR1 is SGHKS, CDR2 YYEKEE (reference sequence). The CDR3 extends over 12 amino acids. The V end was cut by 4 bases, the J end by 3 bases, with 8 bases between. The CDR3 DNA follows: TGTGCCAGCAGCCCGGACAGCTACGAGCAGTACGTC. Protein sequence: CASSPDSYEQYV.

This chain connects TRBV7-3 to TRBJ2-5; D may be TRBD1 (6 bases). Per the germline V gene, CDR1 is SGHTA and CDR2 is FQGTGA. CDR3 length equals 17 residues. Trimming cost V 1 base and J 0 bases, with 15 bases left between them. The CDR3 DNA reads TGTGCCAGCAGCTTAAAGACCGGGACAAGGGACCAAGAGACCCAGTACTTC. It codes for CASSLKTGTRDQETQYF.

V and J are TRBV5-8 and TRBJ1-4; a weak D match, TRBD1 (5 bases). Germline V gene data show CDR1 as SGHTS and CDR2 as YDEGEE. The CDR3 is made up of 12 amino acids. Trimming shortened V by 4 bases and J by 10 bases, and 11 bases separated the two germline ends. The CDR3 protein is CASSIGVGKLFF. CDR3 nucleotides: TGTGCCAGCAGCATAGGGGTCGGAAAACTGTTTTTT.

The chain has TRBV7-9 and TRBJ1-6; D is undetermined. The V and J ends lost 5 bases and 0 bases respectively, with 8 bases between them. This CDR3 region has 15 residues. The germline gives CDR1 SEHNR, CDR2 FQNEAQ (reference sequence). The CDR3 loop reads CASSPGVSYNSPLHF. Written as DNA, the CDR3 is TGTGCCAGCAGCCCCGGGGTCTCCTATAATTCACCCCTCCACTTT.

The rearrangement links TRBV6-6 to TRBJ2-1; 7 bases match TRBD2. CDR1 MNHNY and CDR2 SVGAGI come from the germline V gene (reference sequence). V shed 5 bases and J 2 bases; nucleotides not matched to a gene: 3. CDR3 length equals 14 residues. As DNA, the CDR3 is TGTGCCAGCAGTCCAAGCGGGACCTACAATGAGCAGTTCTTC. Translated: CASSPSGTYNEQFF.

V gene TRBV18 combines with J gene TRBJ1-1, with 8 bases lining up with TRBD1. CDR3 size: 14 residues. CDR1 KGHSH and CDR2 LQKENI come from the germline V gene. With V trimmed by 6 bases and J by 8 bases, 11 bases remained unmatched. DNA for the CDR3: TGTGCCAGCTCGTTTTTGGACAGGGTCGACGAAGCTTTCTTT. Residues: CASSFLDRVDEAFF.

This clone showed up just once. The V call is TRBV4-1, the J call TRBJ2-1; 7 bases are a match to TRBD2. Germline V lookup: CDR1 MGHRA, CDR2 YSYEKL. The ends lost 4 bases at V and 1 base at J; junction bases unmatched: 7. CDR3 size: 16 residues. The CDR3 reads CASSPSGGGSYNEQFF. CDR3 nucleotides: TGCGCCAGCAGCCCTTCGGGGGGTGGGTCCTACAATGAGCAGTTCTTC.

The rearrangement links TRBV29-1 to TRBJ1-4, with 9 bases matching TRBD1. The V gene's germline CDR1 is SQVTM and CDR2 ANQGSEA. V was clipped by 6 bases and J by 5 bases; unmatched bases: 10. The CDR3 extends over 15 amino acids. The CDR3 nucleotides are TGCAGCGTAGGAACAGGGGGCGTCAAAAATGAAAAACTGTTTTTT. Protein sequence: CSVGTGGVKNEKLFF. The complete variable domain, with remaining parts taken from reference TRBV29-1 and TRBJ1-4, reads SAVISQKPSRDICQRGTSLTIQCQVDSQVTMMFWYRQQPGQSLTLIATANQGSEATYESGFVIDKFPISRPNLTFSTLTVSNMSPEDSSIYLCSVGTGGVKNEKLFFGSGTQLSVL.

The chain links TRBV5-8 to TRBJ2-1; 13 bases agree with TRBD2. Germline CDR1 reads SGHTS; CDR2 reads YDEGEE. The V segment lost 4 bases and the J segment 1 base; nucleotides outside the gene matches: 8. The CDR3 runs 18 residues. The CDR3 here is CASSLWTSGSPSYNEQFF. As DNA, the CDR3 is TGTGCCAGCAGCCTGTGGACTAGCGGGAGTCCATCCTACAATGAGCAGTTCTTC.

The V call is TRBV5-6, the J call TRBJ2-3; 9 bases are a match to TRBD2. There are 15 residues in the CDR3. The trim removed 2 bases at V and 3 bases at J, leaving 4 bases unmatched. CDR1 and CDR2 from the germline V gene are SGHDT and YYEEEE. The CDR3 DNA sequence: TGTGCCAGCAGCTTCATAGCGGGGGCTACAGATACGCAGTATTTT. Translating gives CASSFIAGATDTQYF.

This chain joins TRBV6-1 and TRBJ2-7; TRBD2 might be the D (5 bases). V gave up 1 base and J gave up 7 bases, with 8 bases separating them. The V gene's germline CDR1 is MNHNS and CDR2 SASEGT. CDR3 length: 12 residues. The CDR3 bases are TGTGCCAGCAGTGAAGGCGGGTGGGAGCAGTACGTC. Translated, it gives CASSEGGWEQYV.

V gene TRBV7-3 combines with J gene TRBJ2-3; D is possibly TRBD2 (6 bases). Germline V gene sequence: CDR1 SGHTA, CDR2 FQGTGA. V lost 3 bases to trimming and J lost 0 bases, with 7 bases between them. This CDR3 is 14 amino acids long. DNA of the CDR3: TGTGCCAGCAGCTTTCGGGGGAGCACAGATACGCAGTATTTT. It translates to CASSFRGSTDTQYF.

The genes are TRBV5-6 and TRBJ2-2; possible D gene TRBD2, 5 bases. Trimming stripped 4 bases from V and 5 bases from J, with 12 bases between. Germline CDR1 SGHDT, CDR2 YYEEEE. CDR3 length: 14 amino acids. The chain's CDR3 is CASSPGFRTGELFF. The DNA for the CDR3 is TGTGCCAGCAGCCCGGGATTTCGTACCGGGGAGCTGTTTTTT.

V usage is TRBV7-3 and J usage is TRBJ1-1; D is uncertain. Trimming took off 3 bases at V and 4 bases at J, with 9 bases between the two ends. The V gene's germline CDR1 is SGHTA and CDR2 FQGTGA. CDR3 size: 13 residues. The CDR3 spells CASSLGLGTEAFF. The DNA of the CDR3 is TGTGCCAGCAGCTTGGGCTTGGGCACTGAAGCTTTCTTT.

V is TRBV5-1 and J is TRBJ2-1, with 10 bases that match TRBD2. CDR1 and CDR2 (germline): SGHRS, YFSETQ. The V segment lost 4 bases and the J segment 8 bases; nucleotides outside the gene matches: 9. The CDR3 runs 15 residues. CDR3: CASSPIAGGSYEQFF. DNA of the CDR3: TGCGCCAGCAGCCCCATAGCGGGAGGCTCCTATGAGCAGTTCTTC.

This chain links TRBV9 with TRBJ2-2; 8 positions agree with TRBD2. Unmatched junction bases numbered 5, after V lost 4 bases and J lost 0 bases. Germline values: CDR1 SGDLS, CDR2 YYNGEE. The CDR3 has 16 amino acids. DNA of the CDR3: TGTGCCAGCAGCTCCCGGGGGGGGCCGAACACCGGGGAGCTGTTTTTT. Residues: CASSSRGGPNTGELFF.

The chain is built from TRBV28 and TRBJ1-4; D gene unclear. Germline V gene lookup returns CDR1 MDHEN and CDR2 SYDVKM. The CDR3 is 15 amino acids. V was trimmed by 6 bases and J by 4 bases, leaving 15 bases between them. The CDR3 nucleotides are TGTGCCAGCAGATCGCCCGCGGGGTTTAATGAAAAACTGTTTTTT. Protein product: CASRSPAGFNEKLFF. The whole variable domain, filled in from reference TRBV28 and TRBJ1-4, reads DVKVTQSSRYLVKRTGEKVFLECVQDMDHENMFWYRQDPGLGLRLIYFSYDVKMKEKGDIPEGYSVSREKKERFSLILESASTNQTSMYLCASRSPAGFNEKLFFGSGTQLSVL.

V is TRBV6-1 and J is TRBJ1-2, with D perhaps matching TRBD1 (6 bases). This CDR3 spans 15 amino acids. Germline values: CDR1 MNHNS, CDR2 SASEGT. The V end lost 4 bases, the J end lost 6 bases, and 18 bases lay between the germline ends. Here the CDR3 DNA reads TGTGCCAGCAGTGGACAGGTGGAATTACCTCATGGCTACACCTTC. This sequence encodes CASSGQVELPHGYTF.